This T cell receptor (beta chain) emerged from a study of T cell changes during pregnancy in multiple sclerosis. The CDR3 is 14 amino acids. CDR1 SGHRS and CDR2 YFSETQ come from the germline V gene. Between the trimmed V and J ends, which lost 4 bases and 4 bases, there was a span of 14 bases. This clone was observed a handful of times. Method: immunoSEQ multiplex PCR; TCRdb's copy keeps in-frame clones and lacks some. Of nearly 40,000 clones listed, about 92% are singletons. The rearrangement joins TRBV5-1 to TRBJ1-1; D perhaps matches TRBD1 (6 bases). The source of this sequence is a female donor with multiple sclerosis, enrolled in a pregnancy study. Sequenced here: CD4+ T cells from peripheral blood mononuclear cells, sampled in the third trimester of pregnancy. The CDR3 DNA reads as TGCGCCAGCAGCCCGAATCAGGGGAGCACTGAAGCTTTCTTT. Translation: CASSPNQGSTEAFF.